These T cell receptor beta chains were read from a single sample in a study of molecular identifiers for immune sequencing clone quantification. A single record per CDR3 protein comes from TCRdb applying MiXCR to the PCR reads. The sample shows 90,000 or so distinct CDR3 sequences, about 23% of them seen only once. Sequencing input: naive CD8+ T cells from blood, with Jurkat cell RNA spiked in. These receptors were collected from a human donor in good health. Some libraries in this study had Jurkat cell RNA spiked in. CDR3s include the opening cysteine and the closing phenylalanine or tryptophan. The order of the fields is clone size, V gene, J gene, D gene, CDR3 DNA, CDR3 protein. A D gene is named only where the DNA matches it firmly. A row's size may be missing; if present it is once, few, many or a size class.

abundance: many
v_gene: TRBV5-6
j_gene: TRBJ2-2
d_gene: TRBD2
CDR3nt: TGTGCCAGCAGCTTGAGCGGGAGAGCTGCCGGGGAGCTGTTTTTT
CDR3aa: CASSLSGRAAGELFF

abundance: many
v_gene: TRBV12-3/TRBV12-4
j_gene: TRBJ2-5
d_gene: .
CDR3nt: TGTGCCAGCAGTTTGCGTCTGAAAGAGACCCAGTACTTC
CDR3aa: CASSLRLKETQYF

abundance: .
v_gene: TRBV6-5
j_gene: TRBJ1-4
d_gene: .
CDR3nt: TGTGCCAGCAGTAATGGGGATGGGCAGGAAAAACTGTTTTTT
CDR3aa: CASSNGDGQEKLFF

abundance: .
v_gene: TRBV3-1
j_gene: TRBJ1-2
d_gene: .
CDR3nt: TGTGCCAGCAGCCAATCGACAGGAGGATATGGCTACACCTTC
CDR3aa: CASSQSTGGYGYTF

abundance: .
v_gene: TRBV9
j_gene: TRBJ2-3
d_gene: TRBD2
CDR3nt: TGTGCCAGCAGCGTAGTACAAGGAGCGGGAGGCACAGATACGCAGTATTTT
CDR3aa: CASSVVQGAGGTDTQYF

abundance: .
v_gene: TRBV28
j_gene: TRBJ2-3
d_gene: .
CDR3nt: TGTGCCAGCAAGGGTGGGAGACACCGCACAGATACGCAGTATTTT
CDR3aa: CASKGGRHRTDTQYF

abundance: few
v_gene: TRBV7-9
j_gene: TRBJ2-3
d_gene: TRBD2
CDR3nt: TGTGCCAGCAGCTATGACATAGCGGGGGGGCGCACAGATACGCGGTATTTT
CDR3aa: CASSYDIAGGRTDTRYF

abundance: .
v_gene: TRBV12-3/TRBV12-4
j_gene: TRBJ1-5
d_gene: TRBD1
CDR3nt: TGTGCCAGCAGAGTTGCAGGGGGGGGTCAGCCCCAGCATTTT
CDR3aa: CASRVAGGGQPQHF

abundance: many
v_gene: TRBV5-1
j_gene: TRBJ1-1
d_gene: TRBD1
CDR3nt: TGCGCCAGCAGCTGGGGACAGGGCACCACTGAAGCTTTCTTT
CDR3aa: CASSWGQGTTEAFF

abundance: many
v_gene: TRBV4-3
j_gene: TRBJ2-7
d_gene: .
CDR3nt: TGCGCCAGCAGCCAAGGCTGGGACTCCTACGAGCAGTACTTC
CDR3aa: CASSQGWDSYEQYF

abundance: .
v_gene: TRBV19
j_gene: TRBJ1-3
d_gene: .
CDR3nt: TGTGCCAGTACCTCCTCAGGGTTCTCTGGAAACACCATATATTTT
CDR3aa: CASTSSGFSGNTIYF

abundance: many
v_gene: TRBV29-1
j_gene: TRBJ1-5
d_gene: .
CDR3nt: TGCAGCGTAGAGGACGGGGCGGCCCAGCATTTT
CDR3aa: CSVEDGAAQHF

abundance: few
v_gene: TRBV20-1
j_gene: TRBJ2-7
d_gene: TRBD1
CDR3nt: TGCAGTGCCCATGACAGGGCCCCCTCCTACGAGCAGTACTTC
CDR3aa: CSAHDRAPSYEQYF

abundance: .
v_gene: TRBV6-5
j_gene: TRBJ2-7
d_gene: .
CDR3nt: TGTGCCAGCAGTTACGGTTCAGGGACCGAGCAGTACTTC
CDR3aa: CASSYGSGTEQYF

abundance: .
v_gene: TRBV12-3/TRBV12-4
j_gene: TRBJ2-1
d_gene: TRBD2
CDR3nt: TGTGCCAGCAGTACAGGACTAGCGGGAGTGTCCTACAATGAGCAGTTCTTC
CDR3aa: CASSTGLAGVSYNEQFF

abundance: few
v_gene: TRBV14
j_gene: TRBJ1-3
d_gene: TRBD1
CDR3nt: TGTGCCAGCAGCCAACTACAGGGGGCTGTAGGAAACACCATATATTTT
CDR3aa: CASSQLQGAVGNTIYF

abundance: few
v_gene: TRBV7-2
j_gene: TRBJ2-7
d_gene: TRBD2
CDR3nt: TGTGCCAGCAGCCTAATTTCGGGGGGGGGATACGAGCAGTACTTC
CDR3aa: CASSLISGGGYEQYF

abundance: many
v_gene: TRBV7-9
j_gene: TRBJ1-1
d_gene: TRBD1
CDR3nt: TGTGCCAGCAGCACACAGGGGGCGGTAAACACTGAAGCTTTCTTT
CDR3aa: CASSTQGAVNTEAFF

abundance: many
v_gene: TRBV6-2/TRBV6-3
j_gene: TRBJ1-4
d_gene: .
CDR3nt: TGTGCCACCGACCTCGAACGGCACCCGGGAGGAAAACTGTTTTTT
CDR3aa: CATDLERHPGGKLFF

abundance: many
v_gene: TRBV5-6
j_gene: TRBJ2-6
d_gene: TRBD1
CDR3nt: TGTGCCAGCAGCTTGGGAGACAGGGTGTCTGGGGCCAACGTCCTGACTTTC
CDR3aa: CASSLGDRVSGANVLTF

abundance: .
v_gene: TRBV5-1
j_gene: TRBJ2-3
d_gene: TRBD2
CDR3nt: TGCGCCAGCAGCACCGGGTCAGCGGGGGGGTTGGATACGCAGTATTTT
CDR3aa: CASSTGSAGGLDTQYF

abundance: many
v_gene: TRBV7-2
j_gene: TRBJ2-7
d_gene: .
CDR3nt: TGTGCCAGCAGCTTAGCACTAGCCCCGAACGAGCAGTACTTC
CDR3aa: CASSLALAPNEQYF

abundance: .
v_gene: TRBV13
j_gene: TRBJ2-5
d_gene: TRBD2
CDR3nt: TGTGCCAGCAGCTTTGTCCTAGCGGGGGGTCTAGAGACCCAGTACTTC
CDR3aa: CASSFVLAGGLETQYF

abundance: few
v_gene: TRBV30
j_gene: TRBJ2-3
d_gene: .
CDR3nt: TGTGCCTGGAGTTTGGTGGATACGCAGTATTTT
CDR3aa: CAWSLVDTQYF

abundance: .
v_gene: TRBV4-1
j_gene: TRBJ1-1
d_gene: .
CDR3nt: TGCGCCAGCAGCCAAGAAGAATCCGGGACAATCGGGAATACTGAAGCTTTCTTT
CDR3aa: CASSQEESGTIGNTEAFF

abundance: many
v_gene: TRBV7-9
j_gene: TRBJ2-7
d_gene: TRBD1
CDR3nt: TGTGCCAGCAGCTTAGCAGGGGGCAGCTCCTACGAGCAGTACTTC
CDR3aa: CASSLAGGSSYEQYF

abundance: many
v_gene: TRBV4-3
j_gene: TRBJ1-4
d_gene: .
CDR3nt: TGCGCCAGCAGCCAAGATGTGGGAGGGACTAATGAAAAACTGTTTTTT
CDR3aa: CASSQDVGGTNEKLFF

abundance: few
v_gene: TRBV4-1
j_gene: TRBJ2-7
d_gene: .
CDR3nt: TGCGCCAGCAGCCGGACATCGGGAGCCTACGAGCAGTACTTC
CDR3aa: CASSRTSGAYEQYF

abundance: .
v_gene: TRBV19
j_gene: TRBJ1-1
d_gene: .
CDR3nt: TGTGCCAGTAGTCCGGGACGCCCATTAGAAGCTTTCTTT
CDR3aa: CASSPGRPLEAFF

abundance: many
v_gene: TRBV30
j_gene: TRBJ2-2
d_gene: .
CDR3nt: TGTGCCTGGCAACCGGGACTGTCGAACACCGGGGAGCTGTTTTTT
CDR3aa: CAWQPGLSNTGELFF

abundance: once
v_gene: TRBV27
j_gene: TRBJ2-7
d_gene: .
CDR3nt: TGTGCCGGTAGTACGGGCCCCTACGAGCAGTACTTC
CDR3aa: CAGSTGPYEQYF

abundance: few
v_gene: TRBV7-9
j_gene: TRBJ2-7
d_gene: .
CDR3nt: TGTGCCAGCAGGACAGATGGTGTTAACGAGCAGTACTTC
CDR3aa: CASRTDGVNEQYF

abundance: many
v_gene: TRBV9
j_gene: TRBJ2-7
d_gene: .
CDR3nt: TGTGCCAGCAGCGTAGCGGCAGAGACCTACGAGCAGTACTTC
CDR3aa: CASSVAAETYEQYF

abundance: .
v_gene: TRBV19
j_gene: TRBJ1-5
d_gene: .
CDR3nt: TGTGCCAGTAGTATAGTGTCCTCTAGCAATCAGCCCCAGCATTTT
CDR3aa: CASSIVSSSNQPQHF

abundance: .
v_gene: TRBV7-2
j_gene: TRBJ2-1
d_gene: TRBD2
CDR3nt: TGTGCCAGCACCCCCCTAGCGGAAGGCTTAAATGAGCAGTTCTTC
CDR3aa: CASTPLAEGLNEQFF

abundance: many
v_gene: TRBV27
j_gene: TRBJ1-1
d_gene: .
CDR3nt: TGTGCCAGCAGTCTGGGGGGTACATTAACTGAAGCTTTCTTT
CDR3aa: CASSLGGTLTEAFF

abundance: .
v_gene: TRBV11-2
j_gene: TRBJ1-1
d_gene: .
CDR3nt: TGTTCCAGCAGCCAGGGGCGACTCAATGAAGCTTTCTTT
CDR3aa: CSSSQGRLNEAFF

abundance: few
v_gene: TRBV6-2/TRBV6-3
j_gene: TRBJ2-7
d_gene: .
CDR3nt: TGTGCCAGCAGTTACTCCCGGGTCTCCGACGAGCAGTACTTC
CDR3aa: CASSYSRVSDEQYF

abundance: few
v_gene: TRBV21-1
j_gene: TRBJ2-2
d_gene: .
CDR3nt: TGTGCCAGCAGCAAAGCCCCTCGACAGAATAACACCGGGGAGCTGTTTTTT
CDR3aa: CASSKAPRQNNTGELFF

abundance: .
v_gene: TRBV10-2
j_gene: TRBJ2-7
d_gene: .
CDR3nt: TGCGCCAGTATTTTGAGGGGGGGCCTTAACGAGCAGTACTTC
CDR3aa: CASILRGGLNEQYF

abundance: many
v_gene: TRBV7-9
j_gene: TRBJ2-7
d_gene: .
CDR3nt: TGTGCCAGCTCCGGTTTTTCCTACGAGCAGTACTTC
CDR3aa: CASSGFSYEQYF

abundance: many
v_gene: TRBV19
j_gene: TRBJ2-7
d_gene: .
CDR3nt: TGTGCCAGTAGTACCTACGACCAGGCCGGCCACGAGCAGTACTTC
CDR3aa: CASSTYDQAGHEQYF

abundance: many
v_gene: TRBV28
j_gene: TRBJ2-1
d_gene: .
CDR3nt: TGTGCCAGCAGTTTTGGGGGCGCGCTCGTTGATGAGCAGTTCTTC
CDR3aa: CASSFGGALVDEQFF

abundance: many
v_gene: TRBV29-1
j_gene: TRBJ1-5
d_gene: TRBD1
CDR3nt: TGCAGCGCTAGGACAGGGGTAAATCAGCCCCAGCATTTT
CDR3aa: CSARTGVNQPQHF

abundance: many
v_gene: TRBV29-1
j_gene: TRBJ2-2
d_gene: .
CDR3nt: TGCAGCGTTGACGGATTGTTAGGGGGAACCGGGGAGCTGTTTTTT
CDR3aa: CSVDGLLGGTGELFF

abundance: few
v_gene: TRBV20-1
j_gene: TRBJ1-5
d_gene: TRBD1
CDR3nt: TGCAGTGCTAGTGAACAGGGGCGAAGACAGCCCCAGCATTTT
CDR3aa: CSASEQGRRQPQHF

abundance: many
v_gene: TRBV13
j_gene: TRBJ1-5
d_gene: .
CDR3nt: TGTGCCAGCAGCAGGGGTGGCAATCAGCCCCAGCATTTT
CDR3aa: CASSRGGNQPQHF

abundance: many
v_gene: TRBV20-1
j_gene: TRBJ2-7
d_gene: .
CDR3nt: TGCAGTGCCGGGCAGATATGGGAAGGGGGCGAGCAGTACTTC
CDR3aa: CSAGQIWEGGEQYF

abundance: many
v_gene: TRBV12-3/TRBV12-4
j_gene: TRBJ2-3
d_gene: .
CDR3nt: TGTGCCAGCCTCGACAGAAACACAGATACGCAGTATTTT
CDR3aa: CASLDRNTDTQYF